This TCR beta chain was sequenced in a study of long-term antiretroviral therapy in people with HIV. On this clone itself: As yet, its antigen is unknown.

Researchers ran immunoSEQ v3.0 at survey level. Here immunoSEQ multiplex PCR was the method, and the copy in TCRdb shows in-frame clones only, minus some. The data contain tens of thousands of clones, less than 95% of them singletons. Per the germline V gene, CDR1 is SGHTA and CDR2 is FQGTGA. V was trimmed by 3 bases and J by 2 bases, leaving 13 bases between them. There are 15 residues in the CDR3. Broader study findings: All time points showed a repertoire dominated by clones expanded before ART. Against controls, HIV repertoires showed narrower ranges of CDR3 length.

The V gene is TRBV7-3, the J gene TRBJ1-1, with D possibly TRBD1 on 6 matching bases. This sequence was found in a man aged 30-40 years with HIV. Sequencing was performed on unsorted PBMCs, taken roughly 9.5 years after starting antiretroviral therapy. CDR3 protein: CASSFGLGGNTEAFF. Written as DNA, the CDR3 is TGTGCCAGCAGCTTCGGGCTAGGGGGAAACACTGAAGCTTTCTTT. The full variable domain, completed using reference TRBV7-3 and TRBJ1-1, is GAGVSQTPSNKVTEKGKYVELRCDPISGHTALYWYRQSLGQGPEFLIYFQGTGAADDSGLPNDRFFAVRPEGSVSTLKIQRTERGDSAVYLCASSFGLGGNTEAFFGQGTRLTVV.